The source of this T cell receptor (beta chain) is a study of shared clonotypes between healthy human individuals. Across the whole study: The plates for each donor numbered three CD4 naive, three CD4 memory, two CD8 naive and one CD8 memory.

CDR1 and CDR2 from the germline V gene are ENHRY and SYGVKD. Trimming removed 0 bases from V and 6 bases from J, with 14 bases in between. CDR3 length equals 15 residues. Clones were sequenced by immunoSEQ multiplex PCR, and TCRdb holds only the in-frame ones, with some missing. The table records roughly 2.6 million clones, approximately 94% of them present only once. Source material: naive CD4+ T cells sorted from blood. Subset indicated: CD45RA+ positively selected. The receptor's source is a man aged 18 to 30 in good health. The chain has TRBV10-3 and TRBJ1-1; no clear D. The CDR3 DNA reads as TGTGCCATCAGTGAGTCGATACTCGGAGGAGCTGAAGCTTTCTTT. This encodes CAISESILGGAEAFF.